Below, 24 T cell receptor beta chains from the same sample are listed, as sequenced in a study of T cells after yellow fever vaccination. TCRdb ran MiXCR on the 5' RACE reads and lists one entry per CDR3 protein. The repertoire holds about 630,000 distinct CDR3 sequences, with approximately 13% as singletons. The sample here was PBMCs, taken on the day of the yellow fever booster vaccination. All receptors come from a man between 25 and 39 years old who received the YFV17D yellow fever vaccine.

This clonotype was picked up a small number of times. The chain uses TRBV9 and TRBJ2-3; 7 bases fit TRBD1. V gave up 4 bases and J gave up 0 bases; unmatched junction bases: 14. Per germline, CDR1 SGDLS and CDR2 YYNGEE. The CDR3 is made up of 18 amino acids. The chain's CDR3 is CASSKRTGIDSSTDTQYF. CDR3 nucleotide sequence: TGTGCCAGCAGCAAACGGACAGGAATAGACTCTAGCACAGATACGCAGTATTTT.

This clonotype came up a few times. This chain links TRBV30 with TRBJ2-1; D perhaps matches TRBD2 (6 bases). CDR1 is GTSNPN, CDR2 SVGIG, per germline (reference sequence). The CDR3 contains 13 residues. V shed 2 bases and J shed 6 bases, with 11 bases lying between them. The chain's CDR3 is CAWSPSSVNEQFF. The CDR3 region has the DNA TGTGCCTGGAGTCCGTCTAGCGTCAATGAGCAGTTCTTC.

The genes are TRBV7-2 and TRBJ1-4; TRBD1 agrees at 8 bases. V shed 5 bases, J shed 5 bases, and the junction held 4 bases outside the gene matches. This CDR3 region has 14 residues. The germline CDR1 and CDR2 sequences are SGHTA and FQGNSA. The CDR3 coding sequence is TGTGCCAGCAGCCCCGACAGGGGAAATGAAAAACTGTTTTTT. Translating gives CASSPDRGNEKLFF. Full variable domain (outside the CDR3, taken from reference TRBV7-2 and TRBJ1-4): GAGVSQSPSNKVTEKGKDVELRCDPISGHTALYWYRQSLGQGLEFLIYFQGNSAPDKSGLPSDRFSAERTGGSVSTLTIQRTQQEDSAVYLCASSPDRGNEKLFFGSGTQLSVL.

The J gene is TRBJ2-1, the V gene TRBV5-4; 8 nucleotides line up with TRBD2. The CDR3 is 16 amino acids. J was trimmed by 9 bases and V by 4 bases; bases with no gene match: 15. Per germline, CDR1 SGHNT and CDR2 YYREEE (reference sequence). CDR3 coding DNA: TGTGCCAGCAGCCCCGCTGGCCCGAGCCGGGGGGGTGAGCAGTTCTTC. Amino acid sequence: CASSPAGPSRGGEQFF.

This clonotype has a handful of counts. The chain links TRBV29-1 to TRBJ1-5; no clear D. Germline CDR1 and CDR2: SQVTM and ANQGSEA. The CDR3 has 12 residues. The germline V and J ends were trimmed by 4 bases and 5 bases, with 9 bases remaining between them. DNA of the CDR3: TGCAGCGTTGCAGAATTCGATCAGCCCCAGCATTTT. This translates into CSVAEFDQPQHF. Filled out from reference TRBV29-1 and TRBJ1-5, the complete variable domain reads SAVISQKPSRDICQRGTSLTIQCQVDSQVTMMFWYRQQPGQSLTLIATANQGSEATYESGFVIDKFPISRPNLTFSTLTVSNMSPEDSSIYLCSVAEFDQPQHFGDGTRLSIL.

The chain joins TRBV9 to TRBJ2-1; D may be TRBD1 (5 bases). CDR3 length equals 14 residues. CDR1 and CDR2 from the germline V gene are SGDLS and YYNGEE. Trimming cost V 0 bases and J 5 bases, with 9 bases left between them. CDR3 sequence reads: CASSVDVRDNEQFF. The CDR3 DNA reads as TGTGCCAGCAGCGTAGATGTCAGGGACAATGAGCAGTTCTTC.

V is TRBV20-1 and J is TRBJ2-2; possible D gene TRBD2, 7 bases. CDR1 is DFQATT and CDR2 is SNEGSKA in the germline V gene (reference sequence). This CDR3 is 16 amino acids long. Trimming left V 1 base short and J 6 bases short, with 18 bases between. Here the CDR3 reads CSARVPGGGRPGELFF. CDR3 sequence (DNA): TGCAGTGCTAGAGTCCCTGGGGGGGGCAGGCCCGGGGAGCTGTTTTTT.

The CDR3 spells CASSPPGAGELFF. The CDR3 DNA sequence: TGTGCCAGCTCTCCTCCAGGGGCCGGGGAGCTGTTTTTT. V is TRBV18 and J is TRBJ2-2; a possible D gene is TRBD1 (6 bases). CDR3 length equals 13 residues. The germline CDR1 and CDR2 sequences are KGHSH and LQKENI. V gave up 6 bases and J gave up 6 bases, with 11 bases separating them. The complete variable domain, with remaining parts taken from reference TRBV18 and TRBJ2-2, reads NAGVMQNPRHLVRRRGQEARLRCSPMKGHSHVYWYRQLPEEGLKFMVYLQKENIIDESGMPKERFSAEFPKEGPSILRIQQVVRGDSAAYFCASSPPGAGELFFGEGSRLTVL.

This clonotype was counted between two and nine times. The rearrangement links TRBV4-3 to TRBJ2-1, with 8 bases that match TRBD2. V lost 1 base, J lost 8 bases, and 13 bases stayed unmatched. CDR1 and CDR2 from the germline V gene are LGHNA and YSLEER. This CDR3 comprises 17 residues. CDR3 DNA sequence: TGCGCCAGCAGCCAAGGGCCTCTAACGGGAGGGCCGGATGAGCAGTTCTTC. Its translation: CASSQGPLTGGPDEQFF.

CDR3 sequence reads: CASSLYRGPSYNEQFF. CDR3 DNA sequence: TGTGCCAGCAGCCTGTACAGGGGGCCCTCCTACAATGAGCAGTTCTTC. This chain links TRBV7-2 with TRBJ2-1; 9 bases line up with TRBD1. This CDR3 spans 16 amino acids. Trimming removed 5 bases from V and 0 bases from J; junction bases left unmatched: 5. Germline-derived CDR1 and CDR2 are SGHTA and FQGNSA.

This clonotype was seen only a few times. The rearrangement links TRBV27 to TRBJ2-5; 8 bases map to TRBD2. The CDR3 consists of 16 residues. Trimming removed 4 bases from V and 4 bases from J; junction bases left unmatched: 11. The germline V gene has CDR1 MNHEY and CDR2 SMNVEV (reference sequence). CDR3 coding DNA: TGTGCCAGCAGTTCGAGCGGGAGAGGGGCGGGAGAGACCCAGTACTTC. It specifies CASSSSGRGAGETQYF.

Here the CDR3 reads CASSKDTVYQPQHF. The DNA of the CDR3 is TGTGCCAGCAGTAAAGACACCGTTTATCAGCCCCAGCATTTT. The J gene is TRBJ1-5, the V gene TRBV6-2 or TRBV6-3; D gene unclear. Germline loops: CDR1 MNHEY, CDR2 SVGEGT. The CDR3 is 14 residues long. V was cut by 5 bases and J by 5 bases, with 13 bases left in between.

Concerning this clonotype: A junction end diverges from the germline sequence, so it may reflect a read error. The chain couples TRBV6-2 or TRBV6-3 to TRBJ2-7; D unclear. CDR1 and CDR2 from the germline V gene are MNHEY and SVGEGT. This CDR3 spans 14 amino acids. The CDR3 DNA follows: TGTGCCAGCAAACCTCGACCCGGGCCCTACGGGCAGTACTTC. It specifies CASKPRPGPYGQYF.

The table lists this clonotype with a few counts. This chain links TRBV5-1 with TRBJ2-5, with a possible D match to TRBD1 (6 bases). CDR3 size: 13 residues. The germline CDR1 and CDR2 sequences are SGHRS and YFSETQ. Trimming took 7 bases from V and 5 from J, leaving 15 bases between them. CDR3 sequence (DNA): TGCGCCAGCCAAGTATTTACAGGGGAGACCCAGTACTTC. It is translated as CASQVFTGETQYF.

This clonotype was found a few times. The V gene is TRBV2, the J gene TRBJ2-6, with TRBD1 as a possible D gene (5 bases). CDR1 and CDR2 (germline): SNHLY, FYNNEI. V lost 5 bases, J lost 0 bases, and 11 bases lay in between. The CDR3 extends over 16 amino acids. The DNA for the CDR3 is TGTGCCAGCAGTTCAGGGATCCACTCTGGGGCCAACGTCCTGACTTTC. Translating gives CASSSGIHSGANVLTF.

This clonotype was found many times. The J gene is TRBJ2-6, the V gene TRBV14, with D hard to call. Deletions cut 4 bases from V and 0 bases from J, with 1 base between. The CDR3 covers 13 residues. Looked up from germline, CDR1 is SGHDN and CDR2 is FVKESK. CDR3 loop: CASSRSGANVLTF. The CDR3 bases are TGTGCCAGCAGCCGCTCTGGGGCCAACGTCCTGACTTTC.

This clonotype has ten or more counts. The V call is TRBV3-1, the J call TRBJ1-1; D is unclear. The V and J ends lost 4 bases and 3 bases respectively, with 9 bases between them. Germline CDR1 and CDR2: LGHDT and YNNKEL (reference sequence). The CDR3 runs 13 residues. Here the CDR3 DNA reads TGTGCCAGCAGCCTCATGAGGGACACTGAAGCTTTCTTT. Translation gives CASSLMRDTEAFF.

The chain has TRBV11-2 and TRBJ2-7, with 7 positions matching TRBD1. Germline CDR1 reads SGHAT; CDR2 reads FQNNGV. CDR3 size: 15 residues. V was clipped by 5 bases and J by 3 bases; unmatched bases: 10. In DNA form, the CDR3 reads TGTGCCAGCAGCGTCCTGGGGACAGAGATCTACGAGCAGTACTTC. Protein: CASSVLGTEIYEQYF.

In its sample, this clonotype was seen a few times. The J gene is TRBJ2-2, the V gene TRBV6-2 or TRBV6-3; no clear D gene. This CDR3 has 14 amino acids. Germline V gene lookup returns CDR1 MNHEY and CDR2 SVGEGT. Trimming cost V 1 base and J 1 base, with 4 bases left between them. The DNA of the CDR3 is TGTGCCAGCAGTTACTTGTGGAACACCGGGGAGCTGTTTTTT. Protein: CASSYLWNTGELFF.

The gene calls are TRBV11-1 and TRBJ2-2; 14 bases are a match to TRBD2. The CDR3 sequence is 16 residues long. From germline, CDR1 is SGHAT and CDR2 FQDESV (reference sequence). J lost 5 bases, V lost 5 bases, and 4 bases had no gene match. CDR3 region: CASSPTSGRGTGELFF. CDR3 coding DNA: TGTGCCAGCAGCCCGACTAGCGGGAGGGGAACCGGGGAGCTGTTTTTT.

A few counts support this clonotype. This rearrangement joins TRBV30 to TRBJ2-5; the D gene is possibly TRBD2 (7 bases). V lost 0 bases and J lost 4, with 12 bases in between. Germline V CDR1 and CDR2: GTSNPN, SVGIG (reference sequence). CDR3 size: 14 residues. The CDR3 DNA is TGTGCCTGGAGTGTACAGGGCGGGGGAGAGACCCAGTACTTC. Protein: CAWSVQGGGETQYF.

This chain links TRBV20-1 with TRBJ2-7; D is ambiguous. In germline, CDR1 is DFQATT, CDR2 SNEGSKA (reference sequence). This CDR3 region has 12 residues. V was pared by 5 bases and J by 2 bases, with 10 bases between. The CDR3 sequence: CSASPRTYEQYF. The CDR3 DNA reads TGCAGTGCTTCCCCGAGGACCTACGAGCAGTACTTC.

The chain couples TRBV20-1 to TRBJ1-2, with 11 positions matching TRBD1. Losses at the gene ends were 6 bases for V and 3 bases for J; bases not matched to a gene: 3. The CDR3 covers 13 residues. Looked up from germline, CDR1 is DFQATT and CDR2 is SNEGSKA (reference sequence). CDR3 loop: CSATGQGDYGYTF. CDR3 in DNA: TGCAGTGCCACGGGACAGGGGGACTATGGCTACACCTTC.

J is TRBJ2-7 and V is TRBV30; tentatively, D is TRBD1 (6 bases). Trimming took off 2 bases at V and 0 bases at J, with 14 bases between the two ends. Germline V gene sequence: CDR1 GTSNPN, CDR2 SVGIG (reference sequence). This CDR3 has 15 residues. CDR3 loop: CAWSKNRVGSYEQYF. The CDR3 DNA reads TGTGCCTGGAGTAAAAACAGGGTGGGCTCCTACGAGCAGTACTTC.